What follows is one TCR beta chain and its context. Its specificity is unknown. This entry belongs to a study of T cell responses to AZD1222 COVID-19 vaccine. Findings and limits, study-wide: In the spike-specific TCR repertoire, nearly half reportedly target unmutated variant regions. After two AZD1222 doses, spike-specific TCR breadth and depth rose versus day 0.

The CDR3 consists of 11 residues. Trimming stripped 5 bases from V and 2 bases from J, with 3 bases between. Germline lookup yields CDR1 SGDLS and CDR2 YYNGEE. The assay was immunoSEQ multiplex PCR, and TCRdb's table has in-frame clones only and misses some. The repertoire holds fewer than 150,000 clones, with roughly nine tenths as singletons. This chain links TRBV9 with TRBJ2-3; D is uncertain. Sequences were derived from peripheral blood, sampled 28 days after the second AZD1222 dose. The source of this sequence is an adult who received the AZD1222 COVID-19 vaccine. The CDR3 sequence is CASSITDTQYF. CDR3 sequence (DNA): TGTGCCAGCAGTATCACAGATACGCAGTATTTT.